This T cell receptor (beta chain) was profiled in a study of blood T cell repertoires in COVID-19. Overall study context: Sites across the United States, Italy and Spain contributed samples from acute and convalescent COVID-19.

Authors' data handling: Estimated nucleated cell counts came from reference gene primer amplification. Profiling relied on immunoSEQ multiplex PCR, and the TCRdb table lists in-frame clones only, not all of them. That table is the source of V, J and clone size, and D and trimming were worked out from the DNA. The sample carries approximately 200,000 clones, 94% recorded once. This CDR3 region has 15 residues. The germline V gene encodes CDR1 MNHEY and CDR2 SVGAGI. After removal of 1 base from V and 2 bases from J, the junction contained 3 bases not matched to a gene. The gene calls are TRBV6-5 and TRBJ2-7, with 9 bases lining up with TRBD2. The origin of this receptor is a man aged 25-45 years with COVID-19, enrolled during active disease. Source material: peripheral blood. For the CDR3, the DNA is TGTGCCAGCAGTTACTGGGCGGGGGGGCCCTACGAGCAGTACTTC. Residues: CASSYWAGGPYEQYF.